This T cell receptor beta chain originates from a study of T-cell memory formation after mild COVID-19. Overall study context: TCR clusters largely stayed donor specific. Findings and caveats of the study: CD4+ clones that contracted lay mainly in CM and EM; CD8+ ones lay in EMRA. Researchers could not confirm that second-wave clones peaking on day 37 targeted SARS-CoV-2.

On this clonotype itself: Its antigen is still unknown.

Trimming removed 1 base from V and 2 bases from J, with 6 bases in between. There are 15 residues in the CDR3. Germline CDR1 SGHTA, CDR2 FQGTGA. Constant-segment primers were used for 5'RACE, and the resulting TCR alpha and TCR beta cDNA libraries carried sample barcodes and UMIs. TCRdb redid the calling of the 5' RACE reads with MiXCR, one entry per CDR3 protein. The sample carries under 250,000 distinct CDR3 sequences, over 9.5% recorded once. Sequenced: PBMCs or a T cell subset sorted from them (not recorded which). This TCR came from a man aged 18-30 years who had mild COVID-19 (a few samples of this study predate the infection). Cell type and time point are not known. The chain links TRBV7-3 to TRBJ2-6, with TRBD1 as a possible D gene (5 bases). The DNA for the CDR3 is TGTGCCAGCAGCTTAAGGGGCACTGGGGCCAACGTCCTGACTTTC. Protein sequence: CASSLRGTGANVLTF.